The clone carrying this T cell receptor beta chain was detected a few times. This sample is part of a study of blood T cells in healthy people across ages. A second roughly 6 to 11 cycle PCR used barcoded and J-beta primers. Each CDR3 protein gets one entry after TCRdb re-called the 5' RACE reads with MiXCR. The repertoire includes around 990,000 distinct CDR3 sequences, about 23% of them detected once, and less than 0.85% sits in the top ten. Per sample, a minimum of 7 million PBMCs were isolated. J lost 5 bases, V lost 3 bases, and 11 bases had no gene match. The germline CDR1 and CDR2 sequences are MDHEN and SYDVKM. The CDR3 spans 17 residues. A further study also used this sample, focusing on T cells of mothers and their children.

The clonotype comes from a girl aged 2 to 10 in good health. The chain links TRBV28 to TRBJ2-5; the match to TRBD2 covers 11 bases. The sequencing sample was made of blood. The CDR3 sequence: CASSFRTSGSRRETQYF. In nucleotides, the CDR3 is TGTGCCAGCAGTTTTCGGACTAGCGGGTCGCGGAGGGAGACCCAGTACTTC.